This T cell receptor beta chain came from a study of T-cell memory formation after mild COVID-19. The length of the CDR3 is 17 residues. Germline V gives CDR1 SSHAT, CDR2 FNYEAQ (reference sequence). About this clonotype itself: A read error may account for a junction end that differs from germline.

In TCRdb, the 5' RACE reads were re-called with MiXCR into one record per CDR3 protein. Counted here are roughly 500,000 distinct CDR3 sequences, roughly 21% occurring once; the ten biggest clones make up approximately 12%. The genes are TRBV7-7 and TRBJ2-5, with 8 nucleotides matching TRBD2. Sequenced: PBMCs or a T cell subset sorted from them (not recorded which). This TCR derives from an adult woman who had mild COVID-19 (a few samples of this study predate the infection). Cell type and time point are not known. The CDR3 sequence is CASSLTLGGEPRETQYF. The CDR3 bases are TGTGCTAGCAGCTTAACCCTCGGGGGGGAGCCACGGGAGACCCAGTACTTC.